This TCR beta chain originates from a study of T cell clonotyping in hematopoietic cell transplantation. About the research overall: Cytoreduction preceded collection of pretransplant recipient samples. Broader study findings: At the given depth, recipient repertoires were over 97% de novo clonotypes. Without cell sorting, CD4 versus CD8 contributions remain unresolved.

Germline V lookup: CDR1 SQVTM, CDR2 ANQGSEA. This CDR3 region has 14 residues. With V trimmed by 4 bases and J by 2 bases, 7 bases remained unmatched. On this clone itself: Its antigen remains unidentified.

Generated by immunoSEQ multiplex PCR, the TCRdb table keeps only in-frame clones and is missing some. The repertoire holds about 14,000 clones, with approximately 88% as singletons. Time point described: recipient sample about 28 days before transplant, after cytoreduction. The sample here was peripheral blood mononuclear cells, taken before stem cell transplant. This TCR derives from a man aged 60 to 69 with acute myeloid leukemia. Some clones in this sample may be carry-over from other donors' samples. The gene calls are TRBV29-1 and TRBJ2-7; 8 positions match TRBD1. The CDR3 here is CSVVDRGRPYEQYF. The CDR3 nucleotides are TGCAGCGTTGTCGACAGGGGTAGGCCCTACGAGCAGTACTTC.